This T cell receptor (beta chain) was documented in a study of T-cell reconstitution after alpha-beta-depleted transplantation in children (TCRdb year 2016). A note on the overall study: Using TCR repertoire profiling, the study quantitatively followed how T-cell immune reconstitution unfolded in children after TCRalphabeta/CD19-depleted allogeneic hematopoietic cell transplantation.

Receptors were amplified or captured by PCR. Sequenced on an Illumina HiSeq 2500. TCR library preparation used molecular barcoding, with unique molecular identifiers applied to normalize quantification of the TCRbeta repertoire. TCRdb took the public reads, trimmed them with fastp at Q25, ran MiXCR for clone calling and kept in-frame beta chains. Under each unique CDR3 protein, matching rows form one entry showing the most common genes and DNA. This sample comprises about 610,000 distinct CDR3 sequences, 10% to 13% of them detected only once. 4% of the sample lies in the top ten. This clonotype came up many times. It has no known antigen specificity. No much larger clone exists at a distance of one base, and base qualities are not known. Reading the germline V gene gives CDR1 SQVTM and CDR2 ANQGSEA. The CDR3 holds 15 amino acids from the cysteine to the phenylalanine. Here the CDR3 DNA is all that survives: 45 bases in frame from base 1. V and J are trimmed by 0 bases and 1 base, and the gene matches miss 4 bases of the junction.

Here the sequenced sample was PBMCs from the stem cell graft donor, taken from the stem cell graft. The rearrangement joined TRBV29-1 to TRBJ2-7; TRBD1 fits 9 bases in the junction. The receptor comes from a human donor who donated a stem cell graft to a child with acute myeloid leukemia. The sequence in DNA is TGCAGCGTTGAAGAAGGGACAGGGAGTTCCTACGAGCAGTACTTC. Translated, this gives CSVEEGTGSSYEQYF.